These 18 T cell receptor beta chains originate from one sample sequenced in a study of regulatory T cells in long-lasting Graves disease. Construction of the TCR beta libraries employed iRepertoire HTBI primers in conjunction with Arm-PCR of CDR3 regions. TCRdb reanalysed the multiplex PCR reads using MiXCR and keeps one entry per CDR3 protein. The data show some 470,000 distinct CDR3 sequences, 20% to 25% seen once. Time point defined: persistent/refractory GD, antithyroid drugs over 5 years with positive TRAb. Following extraction of RNA from PBMCs, that RNA was used to make the TCR library. The starting material was peripheral blood mononuclear cells (PBMCs), obtained when the disease was refractory, from a patient treated with antithyroid drugs. The receptors were sampled from a female donor with Graves disease.

This clonotype was seen ten or more times. V and J are TRBV28 and TRBJ2-7; 8 nucleotides line up with TRBD2. The CDR3 totals 15 residues. The germline V gene encodes CDR1 MDHEN and CDR2 SYDVKM. V trimming: 6 bases; J trimming: 6 bases; junction bases outside the gene matches: 13. The CDR3 region has the DNA TGTGCCAGCAGAACCCTAGGAGCGGGAGTTGGCGAGCAGTACTTC. Translation: CASRTLGAGVGEQYF.

The CDR3, as DNA: TGTGCCAGCAGCCCGAGAGGGGCTGAGCAGTTCTTC. Residues: CASSPRGAEQFF. This chain links TRBV11-3 with TRBJ2-1; D may correspond to TRBD1 or TRBD2 (5 bases each). Germline CDR1 is SGHNT and CDR2 is YENEEA. The CDR3 extends over 12 amino acids. V lost 5 bases and J 9 bases, leaving 11 bases between the germline ends.

This rearrangement joins TRBV5-1 to TRBJ2-2; the match to TRBD1 covers 7 bases. This CDR3 is 15 amino acids long. Trimming removed 5 bases from V and 1 base from J; junction bases left unmatched: 5. Looked up from germline, CDR1 is SGHRS and CDR2 is YFSETQ. CDR3 in amino acids: CASRTGTVNTGELFF. In DNA form, the CDR3 reads TGCGCCAGCAGGACTGGGACAGTGAACACCGGGGAGCTGTTTTTT.

Remarks on this clonotype: Just one base apart from a much larger clone, this may be a read error. The chain is built from TRBV6-9 and TRBJ1-2; D might be TRBD1 (6 bases). The CDR3 covers 13 residues. Germline V gene data show CDR1 as MNHGY and CDR2 as SVAAGI. The CDR3 DNA sequence: TGTGTCAGCAGTTATCTACAGGGCTATGGCTACACCTTC. This encodes CVSSYLQGYGYTF.

This clonotype was detected ten times or more. J is TRBJ2-7 and V is TRBV28; perhaps TRBD2 as D (6 bases). Trimming shortened V by 3 bases and J by 1 base, and 34 bases separated the two germline ends. Germline assignment: CDR1 MDHEN and CDR2 SYDVKM. The CDR3 totals 22 residues. CDR3 in DNA: TGTGCCAGCAGTTTGGGTGCGTTGTACGTCGGGACTGGGTCCCTTCATTCCTACGAGCAGTACTTC. Protein product: CASSLGALYVGTGSLHSYEQYF.

This clonotype has at least ten counts. The chain recombines TRBV20-1 with TRBJ2-5; 7 positions match TRBD1. CDR3 length equals 13 residues. V was clipped by 3 bases and J by 5 bases; unmatched bases: 6. Germline CDR1 DFQATT, CDR2 SNEGSKA (reference sequence). As DNA, the CDR3 is TGCAGTGCTAGCCGACAGGGATTCGAGACCCAGTACTTC. Its translation: CSASRQGFETQYF.

The CDR3 here is CAISDVRAAYEQYF. The CDR3 DNA sequence: TGTGCCATCAGTGATGTCAGGGCGGCCTACGAGCAGTACTTC. The rearrangement uses TRBV10-3 and TRBJ2-7; a weak D match, TRBD1 (5 bases). V shed 3 bases and J shed 2 bases, with 11 bases lying between them. The CDR3 covers 14 residues. Germline V gene lookup returns CDR1 ENHRY and CDR2 SYGVKD.

The CDR3 coding sequence is TGTGCCAGCAGCAAAGGACCGAAGAGCTCCTATAATTCACCCCTCCACTTT. Protein sequence: CASSKGPKSSYNSPLHF. The chain joins TRBV6-1 to TRBJ1-6; D unresolved. The germline gives CDR1 MNHNS, CDR2 SASEGT. V was shortened by 6 bases and J by 0 bases, with 15 bases between the two germline ends. This CDR3 has 17 amino acids.

Many counts were recorded for this clonotype. The gene calls are TRBV11-2 and TRBJ1-1; D is unresolved. Trimming took 5 bases from V and 1 from J, leaving 11 bases between them. The germline V gene has CDR1 SGHAT and CDR2 FQNNGV. This CDR3 has 14 residues. CDR3 coding DNA: TGTGCCAGCAGCAGAGGTGGAACGAACACTGAAGCTTTCTTT. Amino acids: CASSRGGTNTEAFF.

At least ten counts were recorded for this clonotype. The J gene is TRBJ1-3, the V gene TRBV5-4; D is unclear. V gave up 0 bases and J gave up 0 bases, with 7 bases separating them. Looked up from germline, CDR1 is SGHNT and CDR2 is YYREEE (reference sequence). The CDR3 contains 15 residues. The CDR3 region has the DNA TGTGCCAGCAGCTTGGGACTGAACTCTGGAAACACCATATATTTT. Its translation is CASSLGLNSGNTIYF.

To note about this clonotype: Since a much larger clone is just one base distant, this may be a read error. This sequence joins TRBV28 and TRBJ2-7; TRBD2 agrees at 8 bases. This CDR3 is 15 amino acids long. The germline V gene has CDR1 MDHEN and CDR2 SYDVKM. For the CDR3, the DNA is TGTGCCAGCAGGGACAGCGGGGGCCGCTCCTACGGGCAGTACTTC. Protein: CASRDSGGRSYGQYF.

This clonotype was seen repeatedly, ten times or more. The rearrangement joins TRBV11-2 to TRBJ1-6, with D possibly TRBD1 on 6 matching bases. V lost 8 bases and J 7 bases, leaving 15 bases between the germline ends. From germline, CDR1 is SGHAT and CDR2 FQNNGV. The CDR3 runs 14 residues. The CDR3 here is CASDRGDSNSPLHF. CDR3 in DNA: TGTGCCAGCGATAGGGGGGATTCCAATTCACCCCTCCACTTT. The variable domain in full, with the rest retrieved from reference TRBV11-2 and TRBJ1-6, is EAGVAQSPRYKIIEKRQSVAFWCNPISGHATLYWYQQILGQGPKLLIQFQNNGVVDDSQLPKDRFSAERLKGVDSTLKIQPAKLEDSAVYLCASDRGDSNSPLHFGNGTRLTVT.

This clonotype has a handful of counts. The V call is TRBV20-1, the J call TRBJ2-5; 9 bases line up with TRBD2. The germline gives CDR1 DFQATT, CDR2 SNEGSKA (reference sequence). V trimming: 5 bases; J trimming: 5 bases; junction bases outside the gene matches: 15. CDR3 length: 16 residues. CDR3 amino acids: CSAPGTRAGGPETQYF. For the CDR3, the DNA is TGCAGTGCTCCAGGAACCCGGGCGGGAGGGCCTGAGACCCAGTACTTC.

This clonotype was seen at least ten times. The chain is built from TRBV5-1 and TRBJ2-7; D gene unclear. V was clipped by 0 bases and J by 3 bases, with 10 bases between them. The CDR3 runs 14 residues. Germline V gene lookup returns CDR1 SGHRS and CDR2 YFSETQ. The CDR3 reads CASSLAYGNYEQYF. In DNA form, the CDR3 reads TGCGCCAGCAGCTTGGCCTATGGAAACTACGAGCAGTACTTC.

Many counts were recorded for this clonotype. The chain uses TRBV28 and TRBJ2-7; the D gene is possibly TRBD2 (5 bases). V lost 4 bases and J lost 3, with 13 bases in between. Germline-derived CDR1 and CDR2 are MDHEN and SYDVKM. The CDR3 extends over 14 amino acids. The CDR3 is CASSSAGRGYEQYF. The CDR3 DNA reads TGTGCCAGCAGTTCTGCTGGACGGGGCTACGAGCAGTACTTC.

Many counts were recorded for this clonotype. The chain joins TRBV20-1 to TRBJ2-7, with D maybe TRBD1 (5 bases). Trimming took off 2 bases at V and 4 bases at J, with 18 bases between the two ends. Germline V gene data show CDR1 as DFQATT and CDR2 as SNEGSKA (reference sequence). The CDR3 extends over 15 amino acids. CDR3 residues: CSARPLQVSSYEQYF. CDR3 coding DNA: TGCAGTGCTAGACCTTTACAGGTTTCCTCGTACGAGCAGTACTTC.

This clonotype was recorded many times. The chain has TRBV7-9 and TRBJ2-5; no firm D call. CDR1 and CDR2 from the germline V gene are SEHNR and FQNEAQ (reference sequence). The CDR3 consists of 15 residues. Trimming took 1 base from V and 3 from J, leaving 12 bases between them. In DNA, the CDR3 is TGTGCCAGCAGCTTAGGACACCGAAGTAAAGAGACCCAGTACTTC. Translating gives CASSLGHRSKETQYF.

This clonotype was detected a few times. The chain combines TRBV12-3 or TRBV12-4 with TRBJ2-7; D not certain. Trimming left V 6 bases short and J 5 bases short, with 14 bases between. The CDR3 extends over 13 amino acids. CDR3 coding DNA: TGTGCCAGCAGCCAGACTGGGTCCGACGAGCAGTACTTC. This encodes CASSQTGSDEQYF.